This T cell receptor (beta chain) stems from a study of T cells expressing NK-cell markers. Germline loops: CDR1 MDHEN, CDR2 SYDVKM. CDR3 size: 16 residues. Reprocessing the 5' RACE reads, TCRdb reports a single entry for every CDR3 protein and omits DNA. The sample table sets out 350,000 to 500,000 distinct CDR3 sequences. This receptor was identified in a woman aged 18 to 75 in good health. This chain connects TRBV28 to TRBJ1-4; TCRdb names TRBD1, which stays unverified in the absence of DNA. Sequences were obtained from blood T cells: a sorted CD56 or NKG2C T cell subset, CD4+ or CD8+ T cells, or bulk PBMC T cells (not recorded which). The CDR3 loop is CASSSQGANPNEKLFF.